The clone carrying this TCR beta chain was observed a handful of times. This entry belongs to a study of blood T cell repertoires in COVID-19. Study summary: Samples of COVID-19 (acute and convalescent) were obtained from the United States, Italy and Spain.

Profiling relied on immunoSEQ multiplex PCR, and the TCRdb table lists in-frame clones only, not all of them. The data hold 180,000 or so clones, with more than 75% observed a single time. Germline V gene lookup returns CDR1 SGHRS and CDR2 YFSETQ. Trimming left V 2 bases short and J 5 bases short, with 13 bases between. The CDR3 extends over 14 amino acids. The sample was PBMCs or T cells enriched from blood (not recorded which). This TCR derives from a man in his sixties who had been exposed to COVID-19. The V gene is TRBV5-1, the J gene TRBJ2-5; D perhaps matches TRBD1 (6 bases). The CDR3 spells CASSLTGWVETQYF. In DNA, the CDR3 is TGCGCCAGCAGCTTAACAGGGTGGGTGGAGACCCAGTACTTC.